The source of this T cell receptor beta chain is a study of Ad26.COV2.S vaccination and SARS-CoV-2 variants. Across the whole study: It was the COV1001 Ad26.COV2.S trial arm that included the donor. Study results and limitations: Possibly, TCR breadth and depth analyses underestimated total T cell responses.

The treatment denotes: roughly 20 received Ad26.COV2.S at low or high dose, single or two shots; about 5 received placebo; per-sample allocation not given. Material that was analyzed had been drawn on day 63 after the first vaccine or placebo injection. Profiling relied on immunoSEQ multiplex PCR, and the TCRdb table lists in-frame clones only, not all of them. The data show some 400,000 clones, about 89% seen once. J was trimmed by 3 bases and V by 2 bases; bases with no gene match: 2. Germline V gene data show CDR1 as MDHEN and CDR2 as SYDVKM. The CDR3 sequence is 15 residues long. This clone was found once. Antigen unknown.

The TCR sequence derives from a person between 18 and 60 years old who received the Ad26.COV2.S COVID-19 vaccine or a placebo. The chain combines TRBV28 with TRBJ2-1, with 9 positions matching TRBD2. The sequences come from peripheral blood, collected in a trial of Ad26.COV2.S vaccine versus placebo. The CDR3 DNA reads TGTGCCAGCAGTTTAGGCGGGAGGGGCTACAATGAGCAGTTCTTC. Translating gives CASSLGGRGYNEQFF. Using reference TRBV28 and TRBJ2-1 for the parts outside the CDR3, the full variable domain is DVKVTQSSRYLVKRTGEKVFLECVQDMDHENMFWYRQDPGLGLRLIYFSYDVKMKEKGDIPEGYSVSREKKERFSLILESASTNQTSMYLCASSLGGRGYNEQFFGPGTRLTVL.